These 20 T cell receptor beta chains came from one sample sequenced in a study of cytomegalovirus exposure and HLA in healthy donors. It was with 60 Vbeta and 13 Jbeta primers that the PCR ran. Sequencing used immunoSEQ multiplex PCR; TCRdb keeps in-frame clones, though not all of them. The table records 130,000 or so clones, under 85% of them present only once. Sample: PBMCs. These receptors all stem from a woman between 50 and 59 years old in good health and CMV-seropositive.

The gene calls are TRBV2 and TRBJ1-2; 9 bases are a match to TRBD1. With 6 bases clipped from V and 4 bases from J, the junction kept 6 bases outside the gene matches. CDR1 SNHLY and CDR2 FYNNEI come from the germline V gene. The CDR3 sequence is 14 residues long. As DNA, the CDR3 is TGTGCCAGCAGACCACAGGGGGCTACCTATGGCTACACCTTC. It specifies CASRPQGATYGYTF.

The chain uses TRBV6-1 and TRBJ1-5, with D possibly being TRBD1 (5 bases). The CDR3 covers 15 residues. Per germline, CDR1 MNHNS and CDR2 SASEGT. V was trimmed by 7 bases and J by 5 bases, leaving 18 bases between them. DNA for the CDR3: TGTGCCAGCAAGGTTCTCGGGGGGGAGGATCAGCCCCAGCATTTT. Protein product: CASKVLGGEDQPQHF.

The CDR3 sequence: CASSSGLAGGPRYF. The CDR3 DNA sequence: TGTGCCAGCAGCTCCGGACTAGCGGGGGGTCCGCGGTATTTT. This chain joins TRBV7-2 and TRBJ2-3, with 14 bases identical to TRBD2. Trimming removed 4 bases from V and 14 bases from J; junction bases left unmatched: 8. CDR1 and CDR2 from the germline V gene are SGHTA and FQGNSA. This CDR3 has 14 residues.

The V call is TRBV27, the J call TRBJ1-6; D unresolved. Trimming shortened V by 2 bases and J by 4 bases, and 12 bases separated the two germline ends. Germline-derived CDR1 and CDR2 are MNHEY and SMNVEV (reference sequence). The CDR3 length is 16 residues. The CDR3 region is CASSLGGRVYNSPLHF. CDR3 in DNA: TGTGCCAGCAGTTTAGGAGGGCGGGTTTATAATTCACCCCTCCACTTT.

The chain carries TRBV10-1 and TRBJ1-5; 8 bases align to TRBD1. The germline V gene encodes CDR1 WNHNN and CDR2 SYGVQD (reference sequence). V trimming: 8 bases; J trimming: 7 bases; junction bases outside the gene matches: 25. The CDR3 loop spans 19 amino acids. DNA for the CDR3: TGCGCCAGCCCCCGGACAGGGCAGGCCCATCCACGGTCTCGGCAGCCCCAGCATTTT. It yields the protein CASPRTGQAHPRSRQPQHF.

V and J are TRBV9 and TRBJ2-7; no reliable D call. The germline V gene encodes CDR1 SGDLS and CDR2 YYNGEE. V dropped 0 bases and J dropped 0 bases, with 7 bases sitting between them. CDR3 size: 14 residues. Here the CDR3 reads CASSVGSYSYEQYF. The CDR3, as DNA: TGTGCCAGCAGCGTAGGTTCCTACTCCTACGAGCAGTACTTC.

The chain carries TRBV11-2 and TRBJ2-3, with 15 bases fitting TRBD2. Looked up from germline, CDR1 is SGHAT and CDR2 is FQNNGV. The CDR3 contains 17 residues. V lost 1 base and J lost 4; bases outside the gene matches: 3. The CDR3 DNA reads TGTGCCAGCAGCTTAGGGACTAGCGGGGGGGACTCAGATACGCAGTATTTT. This gives the protein CASSLGTSGGDSDTQYF.

The V call is TRBV18, the J call TRBJ2-7; D is ambiguous. The germline V gene encodes CDR1 KGHSH and CDR2 LQKENI. The CDR3 has 13 residues. Trimming took 1 base from V and 5 from J, leaving 9 bases between them. CDR3 sequence reads: CASSPRSIDEQYF. The CDR3 DNA reads TGTGCCAGCTCACCACGTAGTATCGACGAGCAGTACTTC.

This clone was seen a handful of times. This rearrangement joins TRBV7-9 to TRBJ2-7; D gene unclear. Germline V gives CDR1 SEHNR, CDR2 FQNEAQ (reference sequence). This CDR3 contains 14 residues. Trimming took off 0 bases at V and 5 bases at J, with 11 bases between the two ends. CDR3 protein: CASSLAGIQDEQYF. CDR3 nucleotide sequence: TGTGCCAGCAGCTTAGCGGGCATTCAGGACGAGCAGTACTTC.

The chain joins TRBV7-2 to TRBJ1-2; unclear D gene. The CDR3 is 15 amino acids. Germline assignment: CDR1 SGHTA and CDR2 FQGNSA. With 3 bases removed from V and 0 bases from J, the gap between germline ends came to 11 bases. As DNA, the CDR3 is TGTGCCAGCAGCTTTGGTGGAGGAGCTAACTATGGCTACACCTTC. Its translation: CASSFGGGANYGYTF.

The chain recombines TRBV27 with TRBJ2-3, with 11 positions matching TRBD2. CDR1 is MNHEY and CDR2 is SMNVEV in the germline V gene (reference sequence). This CDR3 is built from 15 residues. V was pared by 3 bases and J by 4 bases, with 3 bases of the junction left unmatched. CDR3 coding DNA: TGTGCCAGCAGTTTGGGACTAGCGGTAGCAGATACGCAGTATTTT. Amino acid sequence: CASSLGLAVADTQYF.

The gene calls are TRBV27 and TRBJ1-5; 10 bases align to TRBD1. Per the germline V gene, CDR1 is MNHEY and CDR2 is SMNVEV (reference sequence). CDR3 size: 17 residues. V shed 6 bases and J 0 bases; nucleotides not matched to a gene: 8. Here the CDR3 DNA reads TGTGCCAGCAGGCCCAAGACAGGGGGCGGTAGCAATCAGCCCCAGCATTTT. Translation: CASRPKTGGGSNQPQHF.

The chain couples TRBV7-2 to TRBJ1-1, with D tentatively TRBD1 (6 bases). Trimming shortened V by 5 bases and J by 1 base, and 17 bases separated the two germline ends. Germline lookup yields CDR1 SGHTA and CDR2 FQGNSA. This CDR3 has 16 residues. The CDR3 DNA follows: TGTGCCAGCAGCGCGGGCAGGGGTATAGGGAACACTGAAGCTTTCTTT. The encoded protein is CASSAGRGIGNTEAFF.

This clone is labeled as medium-sized. The chain carries TRBV7-9 and TRBJ2-1, with D possibly matching TRBD2 (5 bases). This CDR3 is 12 amino acids long. Germline V CDR1 and CDR2: SEHNR, FQNEAQ (reference sequence). Trimming left V 4 bases short and J 8 bases short, with 9 bases between. The CDR3 region is CASSSTGDEQFF. CDR3 coding DNA: TGTGCCAGCAGCTCTACCGGGGATGAGCAGTTCTTC.

V gene TRBV7-2 combines with J gene TRBJ2-7, with a tentative D call TRBD2 (7 bases). V lost 10 bases and J 0 bases, leaving 22 bases between the germline ends. Germline values: CDR1 SGHTA, CDR2 FQGNSA. This CDR3 contains 16 residues. The CDR3 reads CATNRGGGQSSYEQYF. DNA of the CDR3: TGTGCCACCAACCGGGGAGGGGGGCAGAGCTCCTACGAGCAGTACTTC.

The rearrangement uses TRBV5-4 and TRBJ1-3; no clear D. The CDR3 length is 13 residues. Looked up from germline, CDR1 is SGHNT and CDR2 is YYREEE (reference sequence). V gave up 4 bases and J gave up 4 bases, with 9 bases separating them. CDR3 bases: TGTGCCAGCAGCCCCGTGACAGGAAACACCATATATTTT. Protein sequence: CASSPVTGNTIYF.

V gene TRBV7-9 combines with J gene TRBJ1-6; 9 bases fit TRBD1. CDR1 is SEHNR and CDR2 is FQNEAQ in the germline V gene (reference sequence). This CDR3 region has 14 residues. V trimming: 5 bases; J trimming: 10 bases; junction bases outside the gene matches: 6. The CDR3 region is CASSQDRGWSPLHF. The CDR3 nucleotides are TGTGCCAGCAGCCAGGACAGGGGTTGGTCACCCCTCCACTTT.

V is TRBV10-3 and J is TRBJ2-3; no clear D gene. V lost 7 bases and J lost 2, with 13 bases in between. CDR3 length equals 14 residues. Germline V CDR1 and CDR2: ENHRY, SYGVKD. The CDR3 DNA reads as TGTGCCATCAAGTGGGCAGCTGACACAGATACGCAGTATTTT. It codes for CAIKWAADTDTQYF.

In its sample, this clone was seen once. The chain combines TRBV4-3 with TRBJ2-1, with 7 bases fitting TRBD2. The CDR3 contains 15 residues. Looked up from germline, CDR1 is LGHNA and CDR2 is YSLEER. The J segment lost 4 bases and the V segment lost 4 bases, leaving 7 bases of the junction unmatched. For the CDR3, the DNA is TGCGCCAGCAGCCCTCCGGGGGGAGCATACAATGAGCAGTTCTTC. Its translation: CASSPPGGAYNEQFF.

This chain joins TRBV19 and TRBJ1-4, with D possibly being TRBD1 (5 bases). Germline V CDR1 and CDR2: LNHDA, SQIVND (reference sequence). The germline V and J ends were trimmed by 8 bases and 4 bases, with 14 bases remaining between them. The CDR3 totals 14 residues. CDR3 region: CASQLQDLNEKLFF. CDR3 DNA: TGTGCCAGTCAGTTACAGGACCTTAATGAAAAACTGTTTTTT.